Listed below are T cell receptor beta chains from one sample, sequenced in a study. Via MiXCR, TCRdb re-called the RT-PCR reads, giving one row per CDR3 protein. The table records hundreds of thousands of distinct CDR3 sequences, 13% to 15% of them present only once. Sequenced input: memory CD4+ T cells from blood. The receptor source for this set is a female donor in good health, serving as a healthy control. The CDR3 runs from the conserved cysteine through the conserved F or W. A D gene is named only where the DNA matches it firmly. Where a row states a size, it is once, few, many or the class of an expanded clone; other rows omit it.

v_gene	len	j_gene	d_gene	abundance	CDR3nt	CDR3aa
TRBV12-3/TRBV12-4	15	TRBJ2-1	TRBD1	few	TGTGCCAGCAGTCATTCGGGACAGGGGAGTGGTGAGCAGTTCTTC	CASSHSGQGSGEQFF
TRBV5-1	15	TRBJ2-1	NA	many	TGCGCCAGCAGCTTGGGGTGGGATTCCTACAATGAGCAGTTCTTC	CASSLGWDSYNEQFF
TRBV10-3	13	TRBJ2-1	TRBD2	NA	TGTGCCATCAGCGGAGGACTAGCGGAAGAGCAGTTCTTC	CAISGGLAEEQFF
TRBV5-1	14	TRBJ2-7	NA	few	TGCGCCAGCAGCTTGGCGGGTAGCAACTACGAGCAGTACTTC	CASSLAGSNYEQYF
TRBV20-1	16	TRBJ2-2	NA	many	TGCAGTGCTAGAGATACGCCGGGAGAGTACACCGGGGAGCTGTTTTTT	CSARDTPGEYTGELFF
TRBV5-1	14	TRBJ1-1	NA	NA	TGCGCCAGCAGCTTGGTCCGAACAGACACTGAAGCTTTCTTT	CASSLVRTDTEAFF
TRBV20-1	12	TRBJ1-4	NA	NA	TGCAGTGCTAGATCCGATAGTGAAAAACTGTTTTTT	CSARSDSEKLFF
TRBV24-1	13	TRBJ2-1	NA	many	TGTGCCACCAGTGATTTCGGGGTTATTGAGCAGTTCTTC	CATSDFGVIEQFF
TRBV7-2	15	TRBJ2-2	NA	NA	TGTGCCAGCAGCTTAGCGGGGGAGGCCACCGGGGAGCTGTTTTTT	CASSLAGEATGELFF
TRBV6-5	20	TRBJ1-6	TRBD1	NA	TGTGCCAGCAGTTACTTGACTGGGACAGGGGCCAGATCCTATAATTCACCCCTCCACTTT	CASSYLTGTGARSYNSPLHF
TRBV5-5	14	TRBJ2-3	TRBD1	NA	TGTGCCAGCAGCTCGGGACAGAATACAGATACGCAGTATTTT	CASSSGQNTDTQYF